A selection of T cell receptor beta chains follows, all from one sample in a study of post-analysis software for immune sequencing data. TCRdb re-derived calls from the PCR reads in MiXCR, one entry per CDR3 protein. The table lists hundreds of thousands of distinct CDR3 sequences, more than 50% of them singletons. Sequenced sample: blood. The receptor source for this set is a girl aged 2 to 10 with multiple sclerosis. Both conserved end residues are part of each CDR3. D genes are given only for firm matches. Only some rows state a clone size, as once, few, many or a class for expanded clones.

>few|.|TRBJ1-1|TRBV6-2/TRBV6-3
TGTGCCAGCAGCTTGGCCTTGGTCACTGAAGCTTTCTTT
CASSLALVTEAFF
>.|TRBD2|TRBJ2-1|TRBV9
TGTGCCAGCAGCGTAGCCTCGGGACTAGCGAGCGATGAGCAGTTCTTC
CASSVASGLASDEQFF
>few|TRBD2|TRBJ2-7|TRBV7-2
TGTGCCAGCAGCCCTCCGGGACTACATTCCTCCGAGCAGTACTTC
CASSPPGLHSSEQYF
>.|.|TRBJ2-3|TRBV12-3/TRBV12-4
TGTGCCAGCAGTTTTTTCGTAACTAGCACAGATATGCAGTATTTT
CASSFFVTSTDMQYF
>.|TRBD1|TRBJ1-5|TRBV6-6
TGTGCCAGCAGTCGCCGGGACAGGGGGGGCAATCAGCCCCAGCATTTT
CASSRRDRGGNQPQHF
>few|.|TRBJ2-6|TRBV4-1
TGCGCCAGCAGCCAAGAAAGGGGAACCGGGGCCAACGTCCTGACTTTC
CASSQERGTGANVLTF
>few|.|TRBJ2-1|TRBV11-2
TGTGCCAGCAGCTTTTCTCCAGAGACCCAGTTCTTC
CASSFSPETQFF
>.|.|TRBJ1-5|TRBV20-1
TGCAGTGCTAGAGATTACAGGGCCGGTTATAGCAATCAGCCCCAGCATTTT
CSARDYRAGYSNQPQHF
>.|.|TRBJ1-6|TRBV10-3
TGTGCCATCAGCAAGGAGGGCCCTAATTCATCCCTCCACTTT
CAISKEGPNSSLHF
>.|TRBD2|TRBJ2-5|TRBV7-7
TGTGCTAGCAGCTTAGCAGGTAGCGGGAGTTTAGGTAATGAGCAGTACTTC
CASSLAGSGSLGNEQYF
>.|TRBD1|TRBJ1-2|TRBV7-2
TGTGCCAGCAGCTTAGCAGGGGTCAGGGGGGGCTATGGCTACACCTTC
CASSLAGVRGGYGYTF
>.|.|TRBJ1-1|TRBV6-2/TRBV6-3
TGTGCCAGCAGTTACCCCTATGGCACTGAAGCTTTCTTT
CASSYPYGTEAFF
>.|.|TRBJ1-2|TRBV9
TGTGCCAGCAGCGACACCGGGGGGCGGGTCTATGGCTACACCTTC
CASSDTGGRVYGYTF
>.|.|TRBJ2-1|TRBV4-3
TGCGCCAGCAGCCAAGATGTCATAACTACCCAGCAGTTCTTC
CASSQDVITTQQFF
>many|TRBD2|TRBJ2-5|TRBV7-6
TGTGCCAGCAGCTTAACGGGAGGGAGGGAGACCCAGTACTTC
CASSLTGGRETQYF
>.|.|TRBJ1-2|TRBV12-3/TRBV12-4
TGTGCCAGCAGCTCAGGATACGCCTATGGCTACACCTTC
CASSSGYAYGYTF
>few|.|TRBJ2-1|TRBV7-2
TGTGCCAGCAGCTACCGGGACCTAGCGAGGTATGAGCAGTTCTTC
CASSYRDLARYEQFF
>few|TRBD2|TRBJ2-2|TRBV7-2
TGTGCCAGCAGCTTAGTCCTAGCGGGGGGGTCCTACACCGGGGAGCTGTTTTTT
CASSLVLAGGSYTGELFF
>.|.|TRBJ2-7|TRBV2
TGTGCCAGCAGTGATCCCAGGGCGGCCTACGAGCAGTACTTC
CASSDPRAAYEQYF
>once|.|TRBJ1-1|TRBV18
TGTGCCAGCTCACCAGGGTGGGGACCCAACACTGAAGCTTTCTTT
CASSPGWGPNTEAFF
>.|.|TRBJ2-3|TRBV11-3
TGTGCCAGCAGCTTGTCGGGGCGCACAGATACGCAGTATTTT
CASSLSGRTDTQYF
>.|TRBD2|TRBJ2-7|TRBV12-3/TRBV12-4
TGTGCCAGCGCCTTCCGAGGAGCGGGGGTCTACGAGCAGTACTTC
CASAFRGAGVYEQYF
>few|.|TRBJ2-4|TRBV29-1
TGCAGCGTTTCGACAGTAGCCAAAAACATTCAGTACTTC
CSVSTVAKNIQYF
>.|TRBD1|TRBJ1-1|TRBV11-2
TGTGCCGGACAGGGCCTGAACACTGAAGCTTTCTTT
CAGQGLNTEAFF
>.|.|TRBJ2-1|TRBV25-1
TGTGCCAGCAGTGAATCGTGGGGTGGGGAGGCCCTCTACAATGAGCAGTTCTTC
CASSESWGGEALYNEQFF
>.|TRBD1|TRBJ1-2|TRBV4-1
TGCGCCAGCAGCCAGGAGCAGGGGGCCAGTGGCTATGGCTACACCTTC
CASSQEQGASGYGYTF
>.|TRBD1|TRBJ2-5|TRBV28
TGTGCCAGCAGTTCACTCGGGACAGGGGAAGAGACCCAGTACTTC
CASSSLGTGEETQYF
>.|TRBD2|TRBJ2-3|TRBV7-6
TGTGCCAGCAGCAGGGGACTAGCGGGGGCCTTTAGCACAGATACGCAGTATTTT
CASSRGLAGAFSTDTQYF
>.|.|TRBJ2-5|TRBV5-5
TGTGCCAGCAGCTTGTCGACAGGGAGGGAGACCCAGTACTTC
CASSLSTGRETQYF
>.|TRBD1|TRBJ2-6|TRBV3-1
TGTGCCAGCAGCCACGCCCGTAGGGACAGGAGCTCTGGGGCCAACGTCCTGACTTTC
CASSHARRDRSSGANVLTF
>.|.|TRBJ2-7|TRBV28
TGTGCCAGCAGTTTAAAAGTCAGACGGGACTCCTACGAGCAGTACTTC
CASSLKVRRDSYEQYF
>few|TRBD2|TRBJ2-7|TRBV20-1
TGCAGTGCTTCCCTAGCGGGAAGCTCCTACGAGCAGTACTTC
CSASLAGSSYEQYF
>.|.|TRBJ1-6|TRBV6-5
TGTGCCAGCAGCTACTCCAACAGGGCCGGTAATTCACCCCTCCACTTT
CASSYSNRAGNSPLHF
>once|TRBD1|TRBJ1-6|TRBV6-6
TGTGCCAGCAGTTACACGGGGACAGACTACTATAATTCACCCCTCCACTTT
CASSYTGTDYYNSPLHF
>.|TRBD1|TRBJ1-4|TRBV30
TGTGCCTCCATATCTTCCGGGACAGGGGGAATGGATGAAAAACTGTTTTTT
CASISSGTGGMDEKLFF
>few|TRBD1|TRBJ2-7|TRBV5-5
TGTGCCAGCAGCTCGCAGGGGGCGCTGGGCTACGAGCAGTACTTC
CASSSQGALGYEQYF
>.|.|TRBJ2-5|TRBV6-6
TGTGCCACCTGCTTAGGAGGGACGCAAGAGACCCAGTACTTC
CATCLGGTQETQYF
>.|.|TRBJ1-2|TRBV12-3/TRBV12-4
TGTGCCAGCACCCCACAGTGGGGGGCTGGCTATGGCTACACCTTC
CASTPQWGAGYGYTF
>.|.|TRBJ2-1|TRBV3-1
TGTGCCAGCAGCCGGATTGGACAGACACATGAGCAGTTCTTC
CASSRIGQTHEQFF
>few|.|TRBJ2-1|TRBV5-1
TGCGCCAGCAGCCAAATCGACAATTTCCTCTCCTACAATGAGCAGTTCTTC
CASSQIDNFLSYNEQFF
>.|.|TRBJ2-2|TRBV6-1
TGTGCCAGCAGTGAAATCCGTCTAGGGGGGGAGCTGTTTTTT
CASSEIRLGGELFF
>.|.|TRBJ2-5|TRBV5-1
TGCGCCAGCAGGGTGGGCCAGGCGGAGGAGACCCAGTACTTC
CASRVGQAEETQYF